This is a list of T cell receptor beta chains from one sample in a study of T cell changes during pregnancy in multiple sclerosis. TCRdb's copy holds only in-frame clones and misses some; the assay was immunoSEQ multiplex PCR. The data hold approximately 100,000 clones, with 85% to 95% observed a single time. The sample in question was peripheral blood, obtained in the second trimester of pregnancy. The origin of the receptors is a female donor with multiple sclerosis, enrolled in a pregnancy study. Each CDR3 is given with its conserved first and last residue. D genes are given only for firm matches. Rows give clone size only sometimes, using once, few, many, or a class for an expanded clone.

cdr3_aa cdr3_nt v_call cdr3_length j_call d_call clone_size
CASSAGQGDSGNTIYF TGTGCCAGCAGCGCGGGACAGGGAGACTCTGGAAACACCATATATTTT TRBV7-9 16 TRBJ1-3 TRBD1 NA
CASSLIAGQWDIQYF TGTGCCAGCAGCTTAATAGCGGGGCAATGGGACATTCAGTACTTC TRBV7-6 15 TRBJ2-4 TRBD2 NA
CASSLVRPTGLNTEAFF TGTGCCAGCAGCTTGGTTCGTCCGACAGGACTGAACACTGAAGCTTTCTTT TRBV5-4 17 TRBJ1-1 NA NA
CASRELAGAGETQYF TGTGCCAGTCGCGAGTTAGCGGGAGCGGGGGAGACCCAGTACTTC TRBV2 15 TRBJ2-5 TRBD2 NA
CASTSGGGYEQYF TGTGCCAGCACGTCAGGGGGAGGCTACGAGCAGTACTTC TRBV6-1 13 TRBJ2-7 NA once
CASSLSGRGEAFF TGTGCCAGCAGCTTAAGCGGGAGGGGGGAAGCTTTCTTT TRBV7-3 13 TRBJ1-1 NA NA
CASSGPGPRGREYEQFF TGTGCCAGCAGCGGACCGGGTCCCCGCGGGAGAGAATATGAGCAGTTCTTC TRBV9 17 TRBJ2-1 TRBD2 NA
CAISESLSAGTDTQYF TGTGCCATCAGTGAGTCGCTTAGCGCCGGAACAGATACGCAGTATTTT TRBV10-3 16 TRBJ2-3 NA NA
CASSADRPNGKLFF TGTGCCAGTAGTGCGGACAGGCCTAACGGAAAACTGTTTTTT TRBV19 14 TRBJ1-4 TRBD1 NA
CASSSLMTSGSSNEQFF TGTGCCAGCAGCTCCCTAATGACTAGCGGGAGTTCCAATGAGCAGTTCTTC TRBV7-9 17 TRBJ2-1 TRBD2 NA
CATRSSGKDTQYF TGTGCCACCAGGTCCAGCGGGAAGGATACGCAGTATTTT TRBV15 13 TRBJ2-3 TRBD2 once
CATSRDPKSPLHF TGTGCCACCAGCAGAGATCCAAAATCACCCCTCCACTTT TRBV15 13 TRBJ1-6 NA NA
CASSFTGFYGYTF TGTGCCAGCAGCTTCACAGGGTTCTATGGCTACACCTTC TRBV5-4 13 TRBJ1-2 NA few
CASSPGTGYEQYF TGTGCCAGCAGCCCTGGGACAGGCTACGAGCAGTACTTC TRBV6-5 13 TRBJ2-7 TRBD1 NA
CASSWRSGGINTEAFF TGTGCCAGCAGTTGGCGCTCGGGGGGCATCAACACTGAAGCTTTCTTT TRBV27 16 TRBJ1-1 NA NA
CASSPIGPPGLALSKNSYNEQFF TGTGCCAGTAGTCCTATAGGCCCTCCGGGACTAGCGCTTTCAAAGAACTCCTACAATGAGCAGTTCTTC TRBV19 23 TRBJ2-1 TRBD2 NA
CASSQGQGDTGELFF TGCGCCAGCAGCCAAGGACAGGGGGACACCGGGGAGCTGTTTTTT TRBV4-1 15 TRBJ2-2 TRBD1 NA
CASSEGQGDTGELFF TGTGCCAGCAGTGAGGGACAGGGCGATACCGGGGAGCTGTTTTTT TRBV6-4 15 TRBJ2-2 TRBD1 NA
CASSPGGGSQPQHF TGTGCCAGCAGCCCGGGGGGGGGAAGTCAGCCCCAGCATTTT TRBV6-5 14 TRBJ1-5 NA once
CASSPGLEGAHRGEQYF TGTGCCAGCTCACCGGGACTAGAGGGGGCCCATAGGGGCGAGCAGTACTTC TRBV18 17 TRBJ2-7 NA NA
CASSLLQGMNTEAFF TGTGCCAGCAGCTTATTACAGGGGATGAACACTGAAGCTTTCTTT TRBV7-9 15 TRBJ1-1 TRBD1 NA
CASSFQGIRDYGYTF TGTGCCAGCAGCTTTCAGGGGATTAGGGACTATGGCTACACCTTC TRBV5-6 15 TRBJ1-2 NA NA
CASSNLKGGLAGPQETQYF TGCGCCAGCAGTAACCTTAAAGGGGGACTAGCGGGACCCCAAGAGACCCAGTACTTC TRBV10-2 19 TRBJ2-5 TRBD2 NA
CASRAGQIFNSPLHF TGTGCCAGCAGGGCCGGACAAATTTTTAATTCACCCCTCCACTTT TRBV27 15 TRBJ1-6 NA NA
CASSQPGQVHRETQYF TGTGCCAGTAGTCAACCGGGACAGGTCCACCGAGAGACCCAGTACTTC TRBV19 16 TRBJ2-5 TRBD1 NA
CAWSVREVKQFF TGTGCCTGGAGTGTGCGGGAGGTTAAGCAGTTCTTC TRBV30 12 TRBJ2-1 TRBD2 NA
CAWSTGVDEQYF TGTGCCTGGAGTACAGGGGTCGACGAGCAGTACTTC TRBV30 12 TRBJ2-7 TRBD1 NA
CASRNSGGSTEAFF TGTGCCAGCAGAAACAGTGGGGGGAGCACTGAAGCTTTCTTT TRBV25-1 14 TRBJ1-1 NA NA
CASSFSGTGGKDF TGTGCCAGCAGCTTCAGTGGTACAGGGGGAAAAGACTTC TRBV5-5 13 TRBJ2-7 TRBD1 NA